Each of the 31 T cell receptor beta chains below was sequenced from the same sample in a study of T cell repertoires in cytomegalovirus infection. These TCRs' antigens remain unknown. MiXCR was run by TCRdb on the reads, yielding one entry per CDR3 protein. The sample contains 69,000 or so distinct CDR3 sequences, about 30% of which appear only once. Source: CD8+ T cells from cultured PBMCs, taken from culture after CMV antigen stimulation. The receptors were gathered from a human donor in good health (CMV status not recorded). Some clones in this sample may be carry-over from other donors' samples.

V gene TRBV7-6 combines with J gene TRBJ2-3; D gene unclear. Germline lookup yields CDR1 SGHVS and CDR2 FNYEAQ. This CDR3 has 14 residues. The V end lost 6 bases, the J end lost 4 bases, and 14 bases lay between the germline ends. In DNA, the CDR3 is TGTGCCAGCAGTCCGACCCGAGCCCCAGATACGCAGTATTTT. This translates into CASSPTRAPDTQYF.

The chain employs TRBV7-9 and TRBJ1-6; D is possibly TRBD1 (5 bases). V gave up 5 bases and J gave up 3 bases, with 14 bases separating them. CDR3 length: 16 residues. Germline lookup yields CDR1 SEHNR and CDR2 FQNEAQ (reference sequence). DNA for the CDR3: TGTGCCAGCAGCCCCCTAGCAGGGCGCTATAATTCACCCCTCCACTTT. Translating gives CASSPLAGRYNSPLHF.

This clonotype came up a few times. The rearrangement links TRBV10-3 to TRBJ1-3; 7 nucleotides match TRBD1. CDR3 length: 14 amino acids. Trimming removed 6 bases from V and 4 bases from J; junction bases left unmatched: 6. CDR1 is ENHRY, CDR2 SYGVKD, per germline. The CDR3 DNA is TGTGCCATCAGGCCTCCGGGACAGGGAAACACCATATATTTT. Encoded protein: CAIRPPGQGNTIYF.

As regards this clonotype: With a much larger clone just one base away, this may be a read error. Here the CDR3 omits its conserved ending phenylalanine or tryptophan, so a read error is the likely source. This chain connects TRBV4-3 to TRBJ2-5; D might be TRBD1 (6 bases). The CDR3 has 16 residues. Germline CDR1 and CDR2: LGHNA and YSLEER. Trimming left V 0 bases short and J 4 bases short, with 15 bases between. The CDR3 reads CASSQDPRGVGETQYS. DNA of the CDR3: TGCGCCAGCAGCCAAGACCCCAGGGGAGTTGGAGAGACCCAGTACTCC.

This clonotype was observed a handful of times. The rearrangement joins TRBV6-5 to TRBJ2-5, with 7 bases fitting TRBD1. CDR1 MNHEY and CDR2 SVGAGI come from the germline V gene. CDR3 length: 15 residues. J was trimmed by 4 bases and V by 6 bases; bases with no gene match: 11. The CDR3 spells CASSNRGVRRETQYF. DNA of the CDR3: TGTGCCAGCAGCAACAGGGGCGTTAGGAGAGAGACCCAGTACTTC.

The chain employs TRBV7-6 and TRBJ1-1; a possible D gene is TRBD1 (6 bases). Deletions cut 0 bases from V and 4 bases from J, with 12 bases between. Looked up from germline, CDR1 is SGHVS and CDR2 is FNYEAQ. This CDR3 spans 15 amino acids. The DNA of the CDR3 is TGTGCCAGCAGCTTAGCGCAGGGGACCGGCACTGAAGCTTTCTTT. Amino acid sequence: CASSLAQGTGTEAFF. The full variable domain, rest sourced from reference TRBV7-6 and TRBJ1-1, is GAGVSQSPRYKVTKRGQDVALRCDPISGHVSLYWYRQALGQGPEFLTYFNYEAQQDKSGLPNDRFSAERPEGSISTLTIQRTEQRDSAMYRCASSLAQGTGTEAFFGQGTRLTVV.

This clonotype came up many times. The CDR3 reads CASSKRGLAGEYEQYF. The CDR3 nucleotides read TGTGCCAGCAGCAAAAGGGGCCTAGCGGGGGAATACGAGCAGTACTTC. V usage is TRBV7-8 and J usage is TRBJ2-7; 10 bases fit TRBD2. Germline values: CDR1 SGHVS, CDR2 FQNEAQ. V was pared by 5 bases and J by 4 bases, with 11 bases of the junction left unmatched. The CDR3 is 16 residues long.

This clonotype appeared a few times. This rearrangement joins TRBV4-3 to TRBJ1-1; D is ambiguous. The CDR3 sequence is 16 residues long. The ends were cut back, 0 bases at V and 3 bases at J, with 14 bases in the middle. Germline-derived CDR1 and CDR2 are LGHNA and YSLEER. The CDR3 is CASSQDWFGRDTEAFF. The DNA for the CDR3 is TGCGCCAGCAGCCAAGATTGGTTCGGGAGAGACACTGAAGCTTTCTTT.

The chain joins TRBV4-3 to TRBJ2-1; TRBD2 matches at 15 bases. The ends lost 0 bases at V and 7 bases at J; junction bases unmatched: 16. Germline lookup yields CDR1 LGHNA and CDR2 YSLEER. The CDR3 length is 21 residues. CDR3 DNA: TGCGCCAGCAGCCAAGATAGACCCTCCGGGACTAGCGGGGGGCCGGGGAATGAGCAGTTCTTC. Amino acids: CASSQDRPSGTSGGPGNEQFF.

This clonotype was recorded a few times. The V and J genes are TRBV12-3 or TRBV12-4 and TRBJ2-7; D not resolved. The CDR3 length is 13 residues. Trimming took 4 bases from V and 0 from J, leaving 7 bases between them. The chain's CDR3 is CASSSGRSYEQYF. CDR3 sequence (DNA): TGTGCCAGCAGTTCAGGCCGCTCCTACGAGCAGTACTTC.

The CDR3: CASSLIAGGAYEQYF. DNA for the CDR3: TGTGCCAGCAGCTTAATAGCGGGAGGGGCCTACGAGCAGTACTTC. This chain connects TRBV11-2 to TRBJ2-7, with 11 bases lining up with TRBD2. This CDR3 comprises 15 residues. Germline CDR1 and CDR2: SGHAT and FQNNGV. V lost 2 bases to trimming and J lost 2 bases; unmatched junction nucleotides: 2.

The genes are TRBV18 and TRBJ1-2; TRBD1 is a possible D gene (5 bases). Trimming stripped 3 bases from V and 8 bases from J, with 10 bases between. CDR3 length: 12 residues. CDR1 KGHSH and CDR2 LQKENI come from the germline V gene. CDR3 coding DNA: TGTGCCAGCTCACCCGGGGGAGGCGGCTACACCTTC. This translates into CASSPGGGGYTF.

This clonotype occurred once. The chain combines TRBV29-1 with TRBJ2-5, with 11 bases lining up with TRBD2. CDR1 is SQVTM, CDR2 ANQGSEA, per germline. The junction had 5 bases not matched to a gene; V was cut back by 7 bases and J by 4 bases. The CDR3 is 13 amino acids. The CDR3 is CSGRLAGRETQYF. In nucleotides, the CDR3 is TGCAGCGGACGACTAGCGGGGAGAGAGACCCAGTACTTC.

The gene calls are TRBV11-2 and TRBJ2-1, with a weak D call TRBD2 (6 bases). V was cut by 4 bases and J by 5 bases, with 15 bases left in between. This CDR3 contains 15 residues. The germline V gene has CDR1 SGHAT and CDR2 FQNNGV. DNA for the CDR3: TGTGCCAGCAGCTACCGGGAGCAGGGCCACAATGAGCAGTTCTTC. Translation: CASSYREQGHNEQFF.

This clonotype was seen repeatedly, ten times or more. This chain links TRBV6-1 with TRBJ1-5; 8 bases match TRBD1. V lost 6 bases, J lost 1 base, and 5 bases stayed unmatched. In germline, CDR1 is MNHNS, CDR2 SASEGT. The CDR3 length is 15 residues. CDR3 coding DNA: TGTGCCAGCAGCCCTGACAGGGGAAGCAATCAGCCCCAGCATTTT. This gives the protein CASSPDRGSNQPQHF.

There are many counts of this clonotype. V usage is TRBV7-9 and J usage is TRBJ1-4; D possibly corresponds to TRBD1 (5 bases). CDR3 length: 16 amino acids. V was pared by 1 base and J by 3 bases, with 12 bases between. Germline CDR1 and CDR2: SEHNR and FQNEAQ (reference sequence). The CDR3 DNA follows: TGTGCCAGCAGCTTAGTACGGGACGGATCTAATGAAAAACTGTTTTTT. It encodes CASSLVRDGSNEKLFF. Combining the CDR3 with reference TRBV7-9 and TRBJ1-4 gives the whole variable domain DTGVSQNPRHKITKRGQNVTFRCDPISEHNRLYWYRQTLGQGPEFLTYFQNEAQLEKSRLLSDRFSAERPKGSFSTLEIQRTEQGDSAMYLCASSLVRDGSNEKLFFGSGTQLSVL.

This clonotype has a handful of counts. V gene TRBV20-1 combines with J gene TRBJ2-7, with 10 bases identical to TRBD1. CDR1 is DFQATT, CDR2 SNEGSKA, per germline (reference sequence). The CDR3 extends over 13 amino acids. V was clipped by 6 bases and J by 4 bases; unmatched bases: 6. Here the CDR3 DNA reads TGCAGTGCCATTGGGACAGGGGCGTACGAGCAGTACTTC. Encoded protein: CSAIGTGAYEQYF.

This clonotype has at least ten counts. At one end, the junction sequence differs from germline, possibly due to a read error. This rearrangement joins TRBV7-7 to TRBJ2-2; D is uncertain. The germline gives CDR1 SSHAT, CDR2 FNYEAQ (reference sequence). This CDR3 contains 18 residues. CDR3 nucleotide sequence: TGTGCTAGCAGCTTAGGTGGCCTAACTTCCCTCGCCACCGGGGAGCTGTTTTTT. This codes for CASSLGGLTSLATGELFF.

The chain is built from TRBV12-5 and TRBJ2-7; weak D call: TRBD1 (6 bases). Trimming removed 0 bases from V and 5 bases from J, with 14 bases in between. From germline, CDR1 is LGHNT and CDR2 FRNRAP. The CDR3 has 15 residues. CDR3 nucleotide sequence: TGTGCTAGTGGTTTGGTACAGGTCAGGGGCAACGAGCAGTACTTC. Residues: CASGLVQVRGNEQYF.

In its sample, this clonotype was seen a few times. V gene TRBV7-6 combines with J gene TRBJ1-2, with unresolved D. This CDR3 has 12 amino acids. Germline-derived CDR1 and CDR2 are SGHVS and FNYEAQ. The V end was cut by 6 bases, the J end by 4 bases, with 9 bases between. In DNA, the CDR3 is TGTGCCAGCAGTGTGGTTGCCTATGGCTACACCTTC. It encodes CASSVVAYGYTF.

V gene TRBV6-5 combines with J gene TRBJ1-2; D ambiguous. Looked up from germline, CDR1 is MNHEY and CDR2 is SVGAGI. The CDR3 has 14 residues. The V gene lost 0 bases and the J gene lost 8 bases, with 13 bases spanning the gap. CDR3 coding DNA: TGTGCCAGCAGTTACTCGTTAGCCAGCAACGGCTACACCTTC. This translates into CASSYSLASNGYTF.

The gene calls are TRBV2 and TRBJ2-7; tentatively, D is TRBD1 (6 bases). Per germline, CDR1 SNHLY and CDR2 FYNNEI. V was cut by 11 bases and J by 4 bases, with 15 bases left in between. This CDR3 contains 12 residues. The CDR3 sequence is CAGGQGAYEQYF. CDR3 coding DNA: TGTGCCGGGGGCCAGGGCGCTTACGAGCAGTACTTC.

This clonotype was detected a few times. This chain links TRBV14 with TRBJ1-6, with D maybe TRBD1 (6 bases). CDR3 length equals 15 residues. Trimming took 2 bases from V and 6 from J, leaving 11 bases between them. Germline V gene data show CDR1 as SGHDN and CDR2 as FVKESK. The CDR3 DNA is TGTGCCAGCAGCCAAACGGACAGTGCTAATTCACCCCTCCACTTT. This gives the protein CASSQTDSANSPLHF.

At least ten counts were recorded for this clonotype. This sequence joins TRBV7-2 and TRBJ2-2; 8 bases align to TRBD2. CDR1 is SGHTA and CDR2 is FQGNSA in the germline V gene. This CDR3 spans 15 amino acids. After removal of 3 bases from V and 4 bases from J, the junction contained 4 bases not matched to a gene. The CDR3 loop is CASSFNSGATGELFF. The CDR3 nucleotides read TGTGCCAGCAGCTTTAATAGCGGGGCCACCGGGGAGCTGTTTTTT. The whole variable domain, remainder taken from reference TRBV7-2 and TRBJ2-2, is GAGVSQSPSNKVTEKGKDVELRCDPISGHTALYWYRQSLGQGLEFLIYFQGNSAPDKSGLPSDRFSAERTGGSVSTLTIQRTQQEDSAVYLCASSFNSGATGELFFGEGSRLTVL.

There are a few counts of this clonotype. The chain recombines TRBV24-1 with TRBJ1-2; D not certain. The CDR3 totals 12 residues. Germline V gene sequence: CDR1 KGHDR, CDR2 SFDVKD. Trimming removed 3 bases from V and 10 bases from J, with 11 bases in between. CDR3 residues: CATSDPGGAYTF. CDR3 nucleotide sequence: TGTGCCACCAGTGATCCGGGCGGCGCCTACACCTTC.

The V and J genes are TRBV25-1 and TRBJ1-1; D gene unclear. Germline-derived CDR1 and CDR2 are MGHDK and SYGVNS. Trimming stripped 3 bases from V and 5 bases from J, with 16 bases between. CDR3 length equals 15 residues. This CDR3 reads CASSEQAGILTEAFF. CDR3 bases: TGTGCCAGCAGTGAGCAGGCCGGGATTCTAACTGAAGCTTTCTTT.

V gene TRBV20-1 combines with J gene TRBJ2-2; D unresolved. The CDR3 has 15 amino acids. The V gene's germline CDR1 is DFQATT and CDR2 SNEGSKA (reference sequence). V was pared by 0 bases and J by 4 bases, with 12 bases between. In DNA form, the CDR3 reads TGCAGTGCTAGAGATCATTCCCGGGTCACCGGGGAGCTGTTTTTT. It translates to CSARDHSRVTGELFF.

This clonotype was detected only once. The V gene is TRBV30, the J gene TRBJ2-3; 7 bases are shared with TRBD2. From germline, CDR1 is GTSNPN and CDR2 SVGIG (reference sequence). This CDR3 has 14 amino acids. V dropped 6 bases and J dropped 6; count of bases not matched to a gene: 12. The CDR3 DNA follows: TGTGCCTGTAACCAGTTGCGGGGGACGGATACGCAGTATTTT. Translation: CACNQLRGTDTQYF.

The chain carries TRBV13 and TRBJ1-2; no reliable D call. Germline CDR1 reads PRHDT; CDR2 reads FYEKMQ (reference sequence). Between the trimmed V and J ends, which lost 6 bases and 6 bases, there was a span of 17 bases. The CDR3 has 14 residues. CDR3 in DNA: TGTGCCAGCAGGCCCCTCCTGTTAAGGGATGGCTACACCTTC. Encoded protein: CASRPLLLRDGYTF.

This clonotype was seen many times. The chain carries TRBV5-4 and TRBJ2-7, with 9 bases identical to TRBD2. This CDR3 region has 15 residues. CDR1 is SGHNT, CDR2 YYREEE, per germline (reference sequence). Trimming removed 5 bases from V and 2 bases from J; junction bases left unmatched: 8. In DNA, the CDR3 is TGTGCCAGCAGTTCACCTAGCGGGGATCCCTACGAGCAGTACTTC. Protein sequence: CASSSPSGDPYEQYF.

This clonotype was counted many times. V usage is TRBV19 and J usage is TRBJ1-2; a weak D match, TRBD1 (5 bases). V shed 10 bases and J shed 0 bases, with 9 bases lying between them. There are 12 residues in the CDR3. Germline assignment: CDR1 LNHDA and CDR2 SQIVND (reference sequence). The CDR3 DNA reads TGTGCCACGGGACCCCCTAACTATGGCTACACCTTC. It yields the protein CATGPPNYGYTF.